This T cell receptor beta chain is drawn from a study of blood T cell repertoires in COVID-19. In the study overall: T cells, B-cell-depleted T cells, or PBMCs supplied cDNA or gDNA.

The length of the CDR3 is 13 residues. Germline V gene sequence: CDR1 SGHKS, CDR2 YYEKEE (reference sequence). The V and J ends lost 2 bases and 2 bases respectively, with 7 bases between them. Assay: immunoSEQ multiplex PCR; the TCRdb copy retains only in-frame clones and omits some. This sample has 60,000 or so clones, with around 86% found just once. Sequenced input: peripheral blood. This clonotype was obtained from a human donor in a cohort sampled during active COVID-19. The gene calls are TRBV5-5 and TRBJ1-2; no reliable D call. CDR3: CASSFSVNYGYTF. CDR3 in DNA: TGTGCCAGCAGCTTTTCGGTAAACTATGGCTACACCTTC. Variable domain in full (rest from reference TRBV5-5 and TRBJ1-2): DAGVTQSPTHLIKTRGQQVTLRCSPISGHKSVSWYQQVLGQGPQFIFQYYEKEERGRGNFPDRFSARQFPNYSSELNVNALLLGDSALYLCASSFSVNYGYTFGSGTRLTVV.